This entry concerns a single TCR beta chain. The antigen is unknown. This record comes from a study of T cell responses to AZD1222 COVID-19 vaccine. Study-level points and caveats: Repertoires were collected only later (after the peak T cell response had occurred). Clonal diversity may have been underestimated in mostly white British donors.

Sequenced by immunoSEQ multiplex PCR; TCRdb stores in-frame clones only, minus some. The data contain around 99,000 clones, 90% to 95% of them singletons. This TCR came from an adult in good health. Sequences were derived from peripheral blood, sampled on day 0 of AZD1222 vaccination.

CDR3 residues: CASDEGNQPQHF. As DNA, the CDR3 is TGTGCCTCCGACGAGGGCAATCAGCCCCAGCATTTT. V gene TRBV6-5 combines with J gene TRBJ1-5; no clear D gene. Germline lookup yields CDR1 MNHEY and CDR2 SVGAGI. The CDR3 contains 12 residues. With 11 bases removed from V and 2 bases from J, the gap between germline ends came to 10 bases.